The 14 T cell receptor beta chains below come from one sample, sequenced in a study of T cell repertoires in cytomegalovirus infection. MiXCR, applied by TCRdb to the reads, yields one record per CDR3 protein. The repertoire holds around 630,000 distinct CDR3 sequences, roughly 24% seen once, with approximately 8% in the top ten. Source material: CD8+ T cells from PBMCs. Receptor source: a human donor in good health (CMV status not recorded). Some clones in this sample may be carry-over from other donors' samples.

This clonotype was detected ten times or more. The V and J genes are TRBV7-9 and TRBJ2-3; possibly TRBD1 for D (6 bases). Trimming removed 1 base from V and 0 bases from J, with 11 bases in between. Germline CDR1 SEHNR, CDR2 FQNEAQ (reference sequence). The CDR3 runs 16 residues. CDR3 bases: TGTGCCAGCAGCTTAGAATGGGACACGAGCACAGATACGCAGTATTTT. This encodes CASSLEWDTSTDTQYF.

This chain connects TRBV29-1 to TRBJ1-2; no clear D. This CDR3 is built from 10 residues. V lost 4 bases and J lost 6, with 6 bases in between. Germline V lookup: CDR1 SQVTM, CDR2 ANQGSEA. CDR3 in DNA: TGCAGCGTTGTAGTGGATGGCTACACCTTC. It yields the protein CSVVVDGYTF.

In this sample, this clonotype turned up a few times. V and J are TRBV14 and TRBJ2-3; no firm D call. The V end lost 5 bases, the J end lost 2 bases, and 8 bases lay between the germline ends. This CDR3 comprises 13 residues. The germline V gene encodes CDR1 SGHDN and CDR2 FVKESK. CDR3 DNA sequence: TGTGCCAGCAGCTTCCGTCACACAGATACGCAGTATTTT. Residues: CASSFRHTDTQYF.

This clonotype has a count of ten or more. The V call is TRBV12-3 or TRBV12-4, the J call TRBJ2-1; D call uncertain. The length of the CDR3 is 12 residues. V gave up 5 bases and J gave up 11 bases, with 13 bases separating them. The CDR3 nucleotides read TGTGCCAGCAGTGCGGAAGGACGGAAGCAGTTCTTC. This encodes CASSAEGRKQFF.

The chain employs TRBV20-1 and TRBJ1-4, with D maybe TRBD1 (5 bases). Germline CDR1 and CDR2: DFQATT and SNEGSKA (reference sequence). V was clipped by 0 bases and J by 4 bases, with 12 bases between them. This CDR3 spans 15 amino acids. The CDR3 loop reads CSARDWGRGNEKLFF. CDR3 DNA sequence: TGCAGTGCTAGAGATTGGGGGAGAGGTAATGAAAAACTGTTTTTT.

The gene calls are TRBV6-6 and TRBJ1-4; 10 bases agree with TRBD1. CDR1 and CDR2 (germline): MNHNY, SVGAGI (reference sequence). Trimming at V came to 2 bases and at J to 7 bases, leaving 13 bases not matched to a gene. The CDR3 spans 18 residues. CDR3 in DNA: TGTGCCAGCAGTTACCCACAAAATAGACAGGGGGCGAGTGAAAAACTGTTTTTT. Its translation: CASSYPQNRQGASEKLFF.

The chain uses TRBV6-5 and TRBJ1-1; possible D gene TRBD1, 6 bases. Trimming left V 2 bases short and J 4 bases short, with 11 bases between. Germline CDR1 is MNHEY and CDR2 is SVGAGI. The CDR3 is 14 amino acids. In DNA form, the CDR3 reads TGTGCCAGCAGTTACGCGGGACATCGCACTGAAGCTTTCTTT. It translates to CASSYAGHRTEAFF.

This clonotype occurred many times. The chain combines TRBV7-3 with TRBJ2-3, with 12 nucleotides matching TRBD2. The CDR3 runs to 17 residues. V gave up 5 bases and J gave up 3 bases; unmatched junction bases: 9. Per the germline V gene, CDR1 is SGHTA and CDR2 is FQGTGA. This CDR3 is CASSPGLAGRRTDTQYF. As DNA, the CDR3 is TGTGCCAGCAGCCCCGGACTAGCGGGGAGGAGGACAGATACGCAGTATTTT.

This clonotype was recorded at least ten times. This chain joins TRBV7-9 and TRBJ2-1, with D hard to call. With 5 bases removed from V and 2 bases from J, the gap between germline ends came to 16 bases. Germline values: CDR1 SEHNR, CDR2 FQNEAQ (reference sequence). The CDR3 length is 16 residues. As DNA, the CDR3 is TGTGCCAGCAGCCATCCCCGCCAGCGCCCCTACAATGAGCAGTTCTTC. This gives the protein CASSHPRQRPYNEQFF.

This clonotype was counted at least ten times. V gene TRBV7-8 combines with J gene TRBJ2-1; 8 positions agree with TRBD2. The V gene's germline CDR1 is SGHVS and CDR2 FQNEAQ. The trim removed 4 bases at V and 8 bases at J, leaving 19 bases unmatched. The CDR3 consists of 18 residues. CDR3 in amino acids: CASSSFSLRGGMRDEQFF. The CDR3 DNA reads TGTGCCAGCAGCTCCTTTTCATTGCGCGGGGGGATGAGGGATGAGCAGTTCTTC. The variable domain in full, with the rest retrieved from reference TRBV7-8 and TRBJ2-1, is GAGVSQSPRYKVAKRGQDVALRCDPISGHVSLFWYQQALGQGPEFLTYFQNEAQLDKSGLPSDRFFAERPEGSVSTLKIQRTQQEDSAVYLCASSSFSLRGGMRDEQFFGPGTRLTVL.

This clonotype was detected ten times or more. The V and J genes are TRBV7-8 and TRBJ2-7; 7 nucleotides align to TRBD1. The CDR3 sequence is 13 residues long. J was trimmed by 3 bases and V by 4 bases; bases with no gene match: 3. Germline V CDR1 and CDR2: SGHVS, FQNEAQ. CDR3 sequence: CASSSRTGYEQYF. The CDR3 DNA reads as TGTGCCAGCAGCTCCCGGACAGGCTACGAGCAGTACTTC.

This clonotype was observed a handful of times. V and J are TRBV6-2 or TRBV6-3 and TRBJ2-2; D gene ambiguous. Trimming removed 8 bases at V and 2 bases at J, with 9 bases between. The CDR3 is made up of 13 amino acids. Germline assignment: CDR1 MNHEY and CDR2 SVGEGT. CDR3 in DNA: TGTGCCAGCGAAAAGTCCAACACCGGGGAGCTGTTTTTT. The encoded protein is CASEKSNTGELFF.

J is TRBJ1-4 and V is TRBV7-9; D might be TRBD1 (5 bases). V was cut by 5 bases and J by 4 bases, with 14 bases left in between. CDR3 length: 15 residues. Germline V gene data show CDR1 as SEHNR and CDR2 as FQNEAQ (reference sequence). CDR3 amino acids: CASSPPSGGNEKLFF. The CDR3 nucleotides are TGTGCCAGCAGCCCACCCTCCGGGGGTAATGAAAAACTGTTTTTT.

This chain connects TRBV3-1 to TRBJ2-7, with D maybe TRBD1 (5 bases). CDR1 and CDR2 from the germline V gene are LGHDT and YNNKEL (reference sequence). The CDR3 length is 17 residues. Trimming cost V 3 bases and J 4 bases, with 22 bases left between them. CDR3 DNA: TGTGCCAGCAGCCAGCTTCACACGAGGACAAAGGGGTACGAGCAGTACTTC. Amino acids: CASSQLHTRTKGYEQYF.